This T cell receptor (beta chain) emerged from a study of shared clonotypes between healthy human individuals. At the level of the study: The composition of the donors was two women and three men aged 18 to 49.

The CDR3 loop spans 16 amino acids. Germline V gene lookup returns CDR1 MGHDK and CDR2 SYGVNS. The V and J ends lost 0 bases and 1 base respectively, with 11 bases between them. Findings and limits, study-wide: Few donors limited the genetic and exposure-history diversity represented. Sampling used blood alone; tissue repertoires probably differ. Clonotype sharing among the donors was expected to vary with sequencing depth.

Measured with immunoSEQ multiplex PCR; TCRdb has only the in-frame clones, and not every one. The data show some 470,000 clones, 76% seen once. A note on this clone: Its antigen is not known. A far larger clone is only one base removed, so a read error is likely. Likely a read error: the CDR3 ends without its conserved phenylalanine or tryptophan.

The chain has TRBV25-1 and TRBJ2-3; TRBD1 is a possible D gene (5 bases). The source of this sequence is a woman in her thirties or forties in good health. Some clones in this sample may be carry-over from other donors' samples. What was sequenced was PBMCs. CDR3 loop: CASSEYGRVGTDTQYS. Here the CDR3 DNA reads TGTGCCAGCAGTGAATATGGCAGGGTAGGCACAGATACGCAGTATTCT.